This T cell receptor (beta chain) emerged from a study of OX40 agonist ivuxolimab in advanced cancers. Study-wide background: Eligibility admitted prior anti-PD-1, anti-PD-L1 or anti-CTLA-4 therapy; about 42% had some.

On this clone: Its matching antigen is unknown.

J was trimmed by 4 bases and V by 7 bases; bases with no gene match: 6. Germline V gives CDR1 SQVTM, CDR2 ANQGSEA. This CDR3 region has 12 residues. TCRdb keeps only in-frame clones here, not all; method: immunoSEQ multiplex PCR. The sample records 77,000 or so clones, about 88% being singletons. Study-wide results and caveats: Among the nonresponders, some also had low normalized T-cell clonal expansion. CD4+ T cells averaged fewer expanded clones than CD8+ T cells. Clones of CD4+ and CD8+ blood T cells grew by week 6 at doses of 0.1 to 3.0 mg/kg.

The starting material was CD4+ or CD8+ T cells sorted from blood, obtained in a trial of the OX40 agonist ivuxolimab. The chain is built from TRBV29-1 and TRBJ1-1; 7 bases align to TRBD1. The receptor was isolated from an adult with an advanced solid tumor such as melanoma, head and neck, liver or kidney cancer. The CDR3 DNA reads as TGCAGCGCGGTCAGGGGGGGCACTGAAGCTTTCTTT. Translated, it gives CSAVRGGTEAFF.